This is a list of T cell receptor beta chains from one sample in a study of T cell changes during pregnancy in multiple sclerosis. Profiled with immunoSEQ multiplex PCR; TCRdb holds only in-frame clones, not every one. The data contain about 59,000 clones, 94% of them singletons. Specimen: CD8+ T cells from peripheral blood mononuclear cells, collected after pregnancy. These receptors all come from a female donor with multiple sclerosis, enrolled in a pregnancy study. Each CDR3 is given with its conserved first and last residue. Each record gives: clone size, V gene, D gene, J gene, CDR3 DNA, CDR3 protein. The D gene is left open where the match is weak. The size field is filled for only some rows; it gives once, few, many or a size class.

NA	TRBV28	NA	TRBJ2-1	TGTGCCAGCAGTCGCCGGAACAGGGCCGGGAATGAGCAGTTCTTC	CASSRRNRAGNEQFF
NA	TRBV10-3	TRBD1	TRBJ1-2	TGTGCCATCAGTGCAGCTGAGGCAGGGGGTTATGGCTACACCTTC	CAISAAEAGGYGYTF
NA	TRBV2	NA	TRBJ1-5	TGTGCCAGCAGTCCCGGGACACCCCAGCCCCAGCATTTT	CASSPGTPQPQHF
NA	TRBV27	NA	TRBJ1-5	TGTGCCAGCAGTTTGGCGGGGTACCGCAATCAGCCCCAGCATTTT	CASSLAGYRNQPQHF
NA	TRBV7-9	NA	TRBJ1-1	TGTGCCAGCAGCTTATCGTCGCGAGGAGCTTTCTTT	CASSLSSRGAFF
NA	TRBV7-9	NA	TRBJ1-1	TGTGCCAGCAGCTTAGCGGGCCCCGAAGCTTTCTTT	CASSLAGPEAFF
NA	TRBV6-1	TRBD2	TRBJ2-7	TGTGCCAGCAGTGAAGCTCCTTGGACTAGCGGGAAAGGCGAGCAGTACTTC	CASSEAPWTSGKGEQYF
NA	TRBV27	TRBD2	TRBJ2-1	TGTGCCAGCAGTTTCCTGGGACTAGCGGGAAATGAGCAGTTCTTC	CASSFLGLAGNEQFF
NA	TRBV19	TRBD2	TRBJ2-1	TGTGCCAGTAGCCAGACTAGCGGGATCTACAATGAGCAGTTCTTC	CASSQTSGIYNEQFF
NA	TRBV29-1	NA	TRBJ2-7	TGCAGCGTTGCCTCTGGCAGCTACGAGCAGTACTTC	CSVASGSYEQYF
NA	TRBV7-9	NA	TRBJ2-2	TGTGCCAGCAGGCTAGCAACGTGGGACGGGGAGCTGTTTTTT	CASRLATWDGELFF
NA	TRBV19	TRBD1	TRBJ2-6	TGTGCCAGTAGTAGAACAAGGGGGCGAGGGGCCAACGTCCTGACTTTC	CASSRTRGRGANVLTF
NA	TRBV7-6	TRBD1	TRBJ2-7	TGTGCCAGCAGCCCCAAGGACAGGGGCTACGAGCAGTACTTC	CASSPKDRGYEQYF
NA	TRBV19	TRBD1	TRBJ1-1	TGTGCCAGTAGTACCGGGACAGGGATTACTGAAGCTTTCTTT	CASSTGTGITEAFF
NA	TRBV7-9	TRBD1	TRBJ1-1	TGTGCCAGCAGCTCAGATCCCGGGACAGGGTACACTGAAGCTTTCTTT	CASSSDPGTGYTEAFF
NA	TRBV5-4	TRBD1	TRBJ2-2	TGTGCCAGCAGCTGGGGGACAGGGCGCGCCGGGGAGCTGTTTTTT	CASSWGTGRAGELFF
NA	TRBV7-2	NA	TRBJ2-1	TGTGCCAGCAGCTTAGTACCAGCGAGGGAGCAGTTCTTC	CASSLVPAREQFF
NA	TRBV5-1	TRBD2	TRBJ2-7	TGCGCCAGCAGCTTTTCTAGCGGAGCCTACGAGCAGTACTTC	CASSFSSGAYEQYF
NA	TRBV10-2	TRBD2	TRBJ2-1	TGCGCCAGGAGACTAGCCGTAACTGAAGAAGGTTACAATGAGCAGTTCTTC	CARRLAVTEEGYNEQFF
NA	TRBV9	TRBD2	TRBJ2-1	TGTGCCAGCAGCTCGGGACTAGCGGGAGTAGTTGATGAGCAGTTCTTC	CASSSGLAGVVDEQFF
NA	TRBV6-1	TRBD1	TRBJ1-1	TGTGCCAGCAGTAAAGGACAGGGCTTGAACACTGAAGCTTTCTTT	CASSKGQGLNTEAFF
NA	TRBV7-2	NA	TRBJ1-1	TGTGCCAGCAGGCCCCTCGGGAATCCTGAAGCTTTCTTT	CASRPLGNPEAFF
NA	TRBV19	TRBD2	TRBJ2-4	TGTGCCAGTAGTATTCGGGGAGGGGCCAAAAACATTCAGTACTTC	CASSIRGGAKNIQYF
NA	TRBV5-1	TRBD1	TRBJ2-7	TGCGCCAGCAGCCTGGGACAGGCCGAGCAGTACTTC	CASSLGQAEQYF
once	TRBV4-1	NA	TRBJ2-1	TGCGCCAGCAGCCAAGATAGCCGCGCCAATGAGCAGTTCTTC	CASSQDSRANEQFF
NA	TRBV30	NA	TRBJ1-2	TGTGCCTGTAACTCAGGGGTAGGCTACACCTTC	CACNSGVGYTF
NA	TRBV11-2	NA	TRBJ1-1	TGTGCCAGCAGCTTAGATGGGGCGTTTTCTGAAGCTTTCTTT	CASSLDGAFSEAFF
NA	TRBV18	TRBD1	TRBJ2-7	TGTGCCAGCTCACCCGGGGGAAGGATCGGACAGGGGTCCTACGAGCAGTACTTC	CASSPGGRIGQGSYEQYF